The sequence of this T cell receptor beta chain was determined in a study of cytomegalovirus exposure and HLA in healthy donors. V was trimmed by 0 bases and J by 4 bases, leaving 9 bases between them. Germline CDR1 reads SGHAT; CDR2 reads FQNNGV. The CDR3 has 14 residues. 60 Vbeta and 13 Jbeta primers were used in PCR. Profiled with immunoSEQ multiplex PCR; TCRdb holds only in-frame clones, not every one. The repertoire consists of roughly 190,000 clones, with about 80% occurring once and the leading ten covering roughly 2.8%. The chain carries TRBV11-2 and TRBJ2-5; D call uncertain. Sequenced sample: PBMCs. The origin of this receptor is a woman aged 50 to 60 in good health and CMV-seropositive. The CDR3 region is CASSLDLAAETQYF. In nucleotides, the CDR3 is TGTGCCAGCAGCTTAGACCTGGCGGCAGAGACCCAGTACTTC.